The clone carrying this T cell receptor (beta chain) was observed a single time. The sample belongs to a study of T cell responses to AZD1222 COVID-19 vaccine. Assay used: immunoSEQ multiplex PCR; TCRdb lists only in-frame clones, some missing. The profile shows tens of thousands of clones, approximately 90% of them singletons. V was pared by 5 bases and J by 6 bases, with 6 bases of the junction left unmatched. The CDR3 has 13 amino acids. Germline assignment: CDR1 MNHEY and CDR2 SVGAGI. The sequencing here drew on peripheral blood, taken on day 0 of MenACWY control vaccination. The source is an adult in good health. V gene TRBV6-5 combines with J gene TRBJ2-5, with TRBD2 matching over 7 bases. The CDR3 nucleotides read TGTGCCAGCAGTCTCGACGGGGGGAAGACCCAGTACTTC. Its translation is CASSLDGGKTQYF.